The 21 T cell receptor beta chains listed next were all sequenced from one sample in a study of T cells expressing NK-cell markers. Each CDR3 protein gets one entry in TCRdb, which reprocessed the 5' RACE reads and gives no DNA. The repertoire table contains about 120,000 distinct CDR3 sequences. Material for sequencing was blood T cells: a sorted CD56 or NKG2C T cell subset, CD4+ or CD8+ T cells, or bulk PBMC T cells (not recorded which). The receptors shown here come from a woman aged 18-70 years in good health.

CDR3 region: CATSRLAGDYNEQFF. The chain combines TRBV15 with TRBJ2-1; the TCRdb call, TRBD2, lacks DNA for checking. The CDR3 loop spans 15 amino acids. The germline V gene has CDR1 LNHNV and CDR2 YYDKDF (reference sequence).

The V call is TRBV20-1, the J call TRBJ1-1; TCRdb's D gene call, TRBD1, goes unchecked for lack of DNA. CDR1 is DFQATT, CDR2 SNEGSKA, per germline (reference sequence). CDR3 length: 14 amino acids. The CDR3 here is CSATPGTANTEAFF.

CDR3 amino acids: CASSWDNEQFF. V is TRBV12-3 or TRBV12-4 and J is TRBJ2-1. There are 11 residues in the CDR3.

The rearrangement links TRBV29-1 to TRBJ2-1; lacking DNA, the TRBD2 call made by TCRdb goes unchecked. CDR1 is SQVTM and CDR2 is ANQGSEA in the germline V gene. CDR3 length: 15 residues. This chain's CDR3 is CSVEVASGRGNEQFF.

J is TRBJ2-3 and V is TRBV19; the TCRdb D gene call, TRBD2, has no DNA to confirm it. In germline, CDR1 is LNHDA, CDR2 SQIVND (reference sequence). The CDR3 is made up of 19 amino acids. The CDR3 protein is CASSIPSGGDHSNTDTQYF. The whole variable domain, filled in from reference TRBV19 and TRBJ2-3, reads DGGITQSPKYLFRKEGQNVTLSCEQNLNHDAMYWYRQDPGQGLRLIYYSQIVNDFQKGDIAEGYSVSREKKESFPLTVTSAQKNPTAFYLCASSIPSGGDHSNTDTQYFGPGTRLTVL.

This chain links TRBV19 with TRBJ2-1; there is no DNA to check the TCRdb D call of TRBD2. The CDR3 extends over 15 amino acids. From germline, CDR1 is LNHDA and CDR2 SQIVND (reference sequence). CDR3 region: CASSVPTSGINEQFF.

This CDR3 reads CASSFGQGNMIQYF. The rearrangement links TRBV27 to TRBJ2-4; absent DNA, TCRdb's TRBD1 call cannot be checked. This CDR3 has 14 residues. CDR1 is MNHEY and CDR2 is SMNVEV in the germline V gene (reference sequence).

This rearrangement joins TRBV6-5 to TRBJ2-1. CDR1 is MNHEY, CDR2 SVGAGI, per germline. The CDR3 has 11 residues. This CDR3 reads CASSFWDEQFF.

The chain uses TRBV6-2 or TRBV6-3 and TRBJ1-1; TCRdb proposes TRBD1, but this gene call is untestable without DNA. The germline CDR1 and CDR2 sequences are MNHEY and SVGEGT. The CDR3 covers 17 residues. The CDR3 here is CASSYSILGGPDTEAFF.

The V gene is TRBV20-1, the J gene TRBJ2-3; TCRdb selects TRBD2, and the lack of DNA leaves this call unchecked. Per germline, CDR1 DFQATT and CDR2 SNEGSKA (reference sequence). The CDR3 length is 15 residues. CDR3 in amino acids: CSARDPHTSTDTQYF.

This chain uses TRBV3-1 with TRBJ2-1; without DNA, the TCRdb call of TRBD1 cannot be checked. The CDR3 sequence is 14 residues long. Germline CDR1 reads LGHDT; CDR2 reads YNNKEL (reference sequence). CDR3 loop: CASSQDTGDNEQFF.

V is TRBV7-3 and J is TRBJ2-1; TCRdb calls TRBD2, which cannot be checked without DNA. Germline-derived CDR1 and CDR2 are SGHTA and FQGTGA. CDR3 length: 13 residues. CDR3 sequence reads: CASSSTSSDEQFF.

The chain uses TRBV11-2 and TRBJ2-3. Per the germline V gene, CDR1 is SGHAT and CDR2 is FQNNGV. CDR3 length: 11 amino acids. This chain's CDR3 is CASHNSDTQYF. The full variable domain, in which reference TRBV11-2 and TRBJ2-3 provide the parts outside the CDR3, is EAGVAQSPRYKIIEKRQSVAFWCNPISGHATLYWYQQILGQGPKLLIQFQNNGVVDDSQLPKDRFSAERLKGVDSTLKIQPAKLEDSAVYLCASHNSDTQYFGPGTRLTVL.

The chain joins TRBV11-2 to TRBJ2-7; the TCRdb D gene call, TRBD2, has no DNA to confirm it. The CDR3 spans 18 residues. Germline CDR1 and CDR2: SGHAT and FQNNGV. CDR3 residues: CASSFNPLAGASSVGQYF.

J is TRBJ1-2 and V is TRBV12-3 or TRBV12-4; with no DNA, the TCRdb D assignment of TRBD1 cannot be verified. The CDR3 has 15 residues. CDR3 region: CASTFGQGRDYGYTF.

V is TRBV12-3 or TRBV12-4 and J is TRBJ2-1; TCRdb calls TRBD2, which cannot be checked without DNA. The CDR3 is made up of 18 amino acids. The CDR3 region is CASSLGGSSGGRVNEQFF.

The chain combines TRBV11-2 with TRBJ2-1; TCRdb designates TRBD1, a call that cannot be tested without DNA. The CDR3 is 15 residues long. The germline gives CDR1 SGHAT, CDR2 FQNNGV. CDR3 sequence: CASSLTGETYNEQFF.

This sequence joins TRBV20-1 and TRBJ1-1; TCRdb returns TRBD1, unconfirmable since there is no DNA. The germline V gene has CDR1 DFQATT and CDR2 SNEGSKA (reference sequence). The length of the CDR3 is 14 residues. The CDR3 loop reads CSAQAGTGGLEAFF.

V and J are TRBV21-1 and TRBJ2-5; TCRdb reports TRBD1, a call that lacks DNA to check it against. TRBV21-1 is flagged as a pseudogene. This CDR3 has 15 residues. CDR3 residues: CASSTVVGRGETQYF.

The genes are TRBV6-1 and TRBJ2-1; TCRdb's assignment of TRBD1 cannot be checked, as there is no DNA. The germline gives CDR1 MNHNS, CDR2 SASEGT. The CDR3 totals 15 residues. CDR3 sequence reads: CASSARTGDYNEQFF.

The V gene is TRBV15, the J gene TRBJ2-5; checking the TCRdb D call of TRBD2 is not possible without DNA. The CDR3 has 16 residues. Per the germline V gene, CDR1 is LNHNV and CDR2 is YYDKDF (reference sequence). This CDR3 is CATSRDRSSGGETQYF.